Shown below are 31 T cell receptor beta chains from a single sample sequenced in a study of blood T cell repertoires in COVID-19. The method was immunoSEQ multiplex PCR; TCRdb's version includes in-frame clones alone and lacks a portion of them. The sample lists around 47,000 clones; around 89% were seen once. Sequencing was done on a sample of peripheral blood. These receptors came from a man in his fifties or sixties with active COVID-19.

The J gene is TRBJ1-1, the V gene TRBV25-1; 7 bases fit TRBD1. Germline CDR1 and CDR2: MGHDK and SYGVNS. The CDR3 covers 14 residues. V gave up 4 bases and J gave up 4 bases; unmatched junction bases: 6. CDR3: CASSVRDSLTEAFF. In DNA form, the CDR3 reads TGTGCCAGCAGTGTTAGGGACAGTCTCACTGAAGCTTTCTTT.

The chain links TRBV24-1 to TRBJ2-7; 11 bases align to TRBD2. This CDR3 is 14 amino acids long. CDR1 KGHDR and CDR2 SFDVKD come from the germline V gene. V was clipped by 4 bases and J by 9 bases; unmatched bases: 7. CDR3 bases: TGTGCCACCAGTGAAGGGACTAGCGGAGTAGGGCAGTACTTC. Protein: CATSEGTSGVGQYF.

The chain couples TRBV7-8 to TRBJ2-5, with 8 bases that match TRBD1. The CDR3 loop spans 16 amino acids. Germline V CDR1 and CDR2: SGHVS, FQNEAQ. J was trimmed by 0 bases and V by 7 bases; bases with no gene match: 10. CDR3 bases: TGTGCCAGCATCAAACGGCCAGGGGGCCACCAAGAGACCCAGTACTTC. This encodes CASIKRPGGHQETQYF.

The V call is TRBV28, the J call TRBJ2-7; 9 bases are shared with TRBD1. The CDR3 totals 15 residues. In germline, CDR1 is MDHEN, CDR2 SYDVKM. The V segment lost 5 bases and the J segment 5 bases; nucleotides outside the gene matches: 10. CDR3 loop: CASSPPGTGYHEQYF. CDR3 nucleotides: TGTGCCAGCAGTCCCCCCGGGACAGGGTATCACGAGCAGTACTTC.

The rearrangement uses TRBV7-9 and TRBJ2-7; 8 bases are shared with TRBD2. Germline trimming cut 5 bases from V and 0 bases from J; bases unmatched to any gene: 6. The CDR3 sequence is 15 residues long. CDR1 and CDR2 from the germline V gene are SEHNR and FQNEAQ (reference sequence). The CDR3 spells CASSRVAGGSYEQYF. CDR3 in DNA: TGTGCCAGCAGCCGGGTGGCGGGAGGCTCCTACGAGCAGTACTTC.

V is TRBV25-1 and J is TRBJ1-2; tentative D call: TRBD1 (6 bases). CDR1 and CDR2 from the germline V gene are MGHDK and SYGVNS. Trimming cost V 3 bases and J 2 bases, with 16 bases left between them. The CDR3 covers 16 residues. The CDR3 reads CASSDPIGGQNYGYTF. In DNA, the CDR3 is TGTGCCAGCAGTGACCCGATCGGGGGGCAAAACTATGGCTACACCTTC.

The chain uses TRBV10-3 and TRBJ2-5, with D perhaps matching TRBD2 (6 bases). Germline CDR1 is ENHRY and CDR2 is SYGVKD. The CDR3 runs to 16 residues. Trimming took off 0 bases at V and 5 bases at J, with 16 bases between the two ends. In nucleotides, the CDR3 is TGTGCCATCAGTGAGTCGGGGGGATTAGGGGAGGAGACCCAGTACTTC. Protein product: CAISESGGLGEETQYF.

The rearrangement joins TRBV18 to TRBJ2-2; D not certain. The CDR3 is made up of 15 amino acids. V lost 4 bases and J lost 0, with 9 bases in between. Germline CDR1 is KGHSH and CDR2 is LQKENI. The CDR3 nucleotides read TGTGCCAGCTCACAACTAACACCGAACACCGGGGAGCTGTTTTTT. It specifies CASSQLTPNTGELFF.

This sequence joins TRBV5-1 and TRBJ2-3, with 8 positions matching TRBD2. The J segment lost 0 bases and the V segment lost 4 bases, leaving 7 bases of the junction unmatched. The CDR3 loop spans 16 amino acids. Germline values: CDR1 SGHRS, CDR2 YFSETQ. Here the CDR3 reads CASSAGGTASTDTQYF. CDR3 DNA: TGCGCCAGCAGCGCGGGGGGCACAGCGAGCACAGATACGCAGTATTTT.

The chain recombines TRBV5-1 with TRBJ2-7; TRBD2 aligns across 13 bases. CDR1 and CDR2 (germline): SGHRS, YFSETQ. Germline trimming cut 3 bases from V and 4 bases from J; bases unmatched to any gene: 7. This CDR3 is built from 16 residues. The CDR3 bases are TGCGCCAGCAGCTCAGAACTAGCGGGAGGGCCGTACGAGCAGTACTTC. It encodes CASSSELAGGPYEQYF.

This clone was seen only once. In nucleotides, the CDR3 is TGTGCCAGCAGTTACTCGACCGGGAGCGCCGAGCAGTACTTC. This translates into CASSYSTGSAEQYF. The chain recombines TRBV6-2 or TRBV6-3 with TRBJ2-7, with D perhaps TRBD2 (6 bases). The CDR3 has 14 residues. Trimming removed 0 bases from V and 6 bases from J, with 12 bases in between. Per the germline V gene, CDR1 is MNHEY and CDR2 is SVGEGT.

The V call is TRBV25-1, the J call TRBJ2-3; a possible D gene is TRBD1 (5 bases). CDR1 and CDR2 (germline): MGHDK, SYGVNS. The CDR3 is made up of 14 amino acids. Trimming pared 1 base from V and 2 bases from J, leaving 7 bases between. The CDR3 loop reads CASSEFRDTDTQYF. The CDR3 bases are TGTGCCAGCAGTGAATTCAGGGACACAGATACGCAGTATTTT. Based on the CDR3 plus reference TRBV25-1 and TRBJ2-3, the full variable domain is EADIYQTPRYLVIGTGKKITLECSQTMGHDKMYWYQQDPGMELHLIHYSYGVNSTEKGDLSSESTVSRIRTEHFPLTLESARPSHTSQYLCASSEFRDTDTQYFGPGTRLTVL.

The V call is TRBV21-1, the J call TRBJ1-6. TRBV21-1 is marked as a pseudogene. The length of the CDR3 is 18 residues. The CDR3 region is CASSKARSRSSYNSPLHF. For the CDR3, the DNA is TGTGCCAGCAGCAAAGCGCGTAGCCGGAGCTCCTATAATTCACCCCTCCACTTT.

This clone was counted only a few times. J is TRBJ1-2 and V is TRBV6-4; D uncertain. The CDR3 is 11 residues long. Trimming shortened V by 4 bases and J by 7 bases, and 7 bases separated the two germline ends. Germline CDR1 is MRHNA and CDR2 is SNTAGT. The CDR3 is CASSVRGGYTF. The DNA of the CDR3 is TGTGCCAGCAGTGTCCGCGGTGGCTACACCTTC.

This clone was recorded only once. This chain uses TRBV19 with TRBJ2-7; D ambiguous. In germline, CDR1 is LNHDA, CDR2 SQIVND (reference sequence). V dropped 1 base and J dropped 3 bases, with 16 bases sitting between them. The CDR3 contains 16 residues. Here the CDR3 DNA reads TGTGCCAGTAGTATAGCCCTCGGGTCACAATACTACGAGCAGTACTTC. Protein sequence: CASSIALGSQYYEQYF.

This sequence joins TRBV11-2 and TRBJ1-6; 7 bases are shared with TRBD1. CDR1 is SGHAT, CDR2 FQNNGV, per germline. The CDR3 is 16 residues long. The ends lost 3 bases at V and 9 bases at J; junction bases unmatched: 11. The CDR3 here is CASSFHRGALGSPLHF. CDR3 in DNA: TGTGCCAGCAGCTTCCACAGGGGAGCGTTAGGTTCACCCCTCCACTTT.

CDR3 sequence (DNA): TGTGCCAGCAGCCGGACTGGGACAGGGACCTACAATGAGCAGTTCTTC. Protein: CASSRTGTGTYNEQFF. The chain carries TRBV7-2 and TRBJ2-1, with 9 positions matching TRBD1. Trimming removed 5 bases from V and 2 bases from J; junction bases left unmatched: 7. In germline, CDR1 is SGHTA, CDR2 FQGNSA. CDR3 size: 16 residues.

V usage is TRBV29-1 and J usage is TRBJ1-2, with 8 bases that match TRBD1. The CDR3 consists of 12 residues. With V trimmed by 3 bases and J by 7 bases, 4 bases remained unmatched. Germline V gives CDR1 SQVTM, CDR2 ANQGSEA. CDR3: CSVDQGAIGYTF. The CDR3 DNA is TGCAGCGTTGATCAGGGGGCAATTGGCTACACCTTC.

CDR3 in amino acids: CASSLLPGLAGGEETQYF. CDR3 bases: TGTGCCAGCAGCTTACTCCCGGGACTAGCGGGGGGCGAAGAGACCCAGTACTTC. The rearrangement joins TRBV9 to TRBJ2-5, with 15 bases lining up with TRBD2. This CDR3 contains 18 residues. The germline CDR1 and CDR2 sequences are SGDLS and YYNGEE. Trimming took 4 bases from V and 3 from J; bases not matched to a gene: 10.

This chain links TRBV5-8 with TRBJ1-1; D possibly corresponds to TRBD1 (6 bases). The germline CDR1 and CDR2 sequences are SGHTS and YDEGEE. Trimming pared 4 bases from V and 8 bases from J, leaving 18 bases between. The CDR3 is made up of 14 amino acids. The CDR3 DNA is TGTGCCAGCAGCCCCCTCCGGGGGGCCAGGGAAGCTTTCTTT. This translates into CASSPLRGAREAFF.

This chain uses TRBV7-9 with TRBJ1-2; weak D call: TRBD1 (6 bases). The CDR3 sequence is 13 residues long. From germline, CDR1 is SEHNR and CDR2 FQNEAQ (reference sequence). V was clipped by 5 bases and J by 8 bases, with 15 bases between them. In DNA form, the CDR3 reads TGTGCCAGCAGCGTACAGGGTACGGAGGGCTACACCTTC. Protein: CASSVQGTEGYTF.

Written as DNA, the CDR3 is TGTGCCAGCAGTTATGCTATCACAGATACGCAGTATTTT. Its translation is CASSYAITDTQYF. This sequence joins TRBV27 and TRBJ2-3; D uncertain. The CDR3 extends over 13 amino acids. The germline CDR1 and CDR2 sequences are MNHEY and SMNVEV (reference sequence). Trimming took 4 bases from V and 2 from J, leaving 7 bases between them.

This clone has only a few counts. The rearrangement uses TRBV11-3 and TRBJ1-1; no firm D call. This CDR3 contains 13 residues. Germline values: CDR1 SGHNT, CDR2 YENEEA. The V end lost 0 bases, the J end lost 3 bases, and 5 bases lay between the germline ends. The CDR3 DNA sequence: TGTGCCAGCAGCTTAGATAGCCACACTGAAGCTTTCTTT. It specifies CASSLDSHTEAFF. Supplemented by reference TRBV11-3 and TRBJ1-1, the full variable domain reads EAGVVQSPRYKIIEKKQPVAFWCNPISGHNTLYWYLQNLGQGPELLIRYENEEAVDDSQLPKDRFSAERLKGVDSTLKIQPAELGDSAVYLCASSLDSHTEAFFGQGTRLTVV.

This chain joins TRBV24-1 and TRBJ2-1, with TRBD2 matching 8 bases. Germline V gives CDR1 KGHDR, CDR2 SFDVKD. The CDR3 totals 18 residues. After removal of 2 bases from V and 2 bases from J, the junction contained 10 bases not matched to a gene. As DNA, the CDR3 is TGTGCCACCAGTGATTCCCCGCGAGCGGGGGCTACCTACAATGAGCAGTTCTTC. Protein product: CATSDSPRAGATYNEQFF.

The chain uses TRBV15 and TRBJ2-5, with 8 bases that match TRBD1. The trim removed 0 bases at V and 2 bases at J, leaving 2 bases unmatched. The CDR3 is 15 residues long. CDR1 is LNHNV, CDR2 YYDKDF, per germline (reference sequence). CDR3 sequence reads: CATSRDRGPQETQYF. The CDR3 bases are TGTGCCACCAGCAGAGACAGGGGGCCACAAGAGACCCAGTACTTC.

The chain employs TRBV7-9 and TRBJ2-7; a possible D gene is TRBD1 (5 bases). Germline V gives CDR1 SEHNR, CDR2 FQNEAQ (reference sequence). V gave up 5 bases and J gave up 0 bases, with 14 bases separating them. This CDR3 contains 15 residues. CDR3 protein: CASSHDSLSSYEQYF. The CDR3 DNA sequence: TGTGCCAGCAGCCATGACAGTCTCTCCTCCTACGAGCAGTACTTC.

The chain joins TRBV20-1 to TRBJ1-2; 10 bases align to TRBD1. Germline V gene data show CDR1 as DFQATT and CDR2 as SNEGSKA (reference sequence). V lost 3 bases to trimming and J lost 7 bases; unmatched junction nucleotides: 5. The CDR3 is 13 amino acids. The CDR3, as DNA: TGCAGTGCTAGTGATCGGACAGGGGGTGGCTACACCTTC. Its protein product is CSASDRTGGGYTF.

The chain links TRBV7-2 to TRBJ2-1; TRBD1 agrees at 8 bases. Germline V gives CDR1 SGHTA, CDR2 FQGNSA. V trimming: 7 bases; J trimming: 6 bases; junction bases outside the gene matches: 11. CDR3 size: 15 residues. Written as DNA, the CDR3 is TGTGCCAGCAACAAGGGGACAGGCGGCTCCAATGAGCAGTTCTTC. The encoded protein is CASNKGTGGSNEQFF.

V is TRBV3-1 (or the pseudogene TRBV3-2) and J is TRBJ1-1; D is unresolved. Germline CDR1 LGHDT, CDR2 YNNKEL (reference sequence). This CDR3 is 14 amino acids long. The germline V and J ends were trimmed by 5 bases and 8 bases, with 18 bases remaining between them. The CDR3 sequence is CASSENRGPLEAFF. Written as DNA, the CDR3 is TGTGCCAGCAGCGAGAACAGAGGGCCCCTCGAAGCTTTCTTT.

V is TRBV18 and J is TRBJ2-7; maybe TRBD1 (5 bases). Between the trimmed V and J ends, which lost 4 bases and 3 bases, there was a span of 13 bases. CDR1 is KGHSH, CDR2 LQKENI, per germline. This CDR3 region has 14 residues. The DNA of the CDR3 is TGTGCCAGCTCACGGGCAGGGCAAAGCTACGAGCAGTACTTC. Translated: CASSRAGQSYEQYF.

The rearrangement uses TRBV2 and TRBJ2-3; no clear D gene. There are 14 residues in the CDR3. Per the germline V gene, CDR1 is SNHLY and CDR2 is FYNNEI. The ends were cut back, 8 bases at V and 2 bases at J, with 14 bases in the middle. The CDR3 DNA follows: TGTGCCAGCCCAGCTGTGGGCGTCACAGATACGCAGTATTTT. This gives the protein CASPAVGVTDTQYF.